This T cell receptor (beta chain) is from a study of shared clonotypes between healthy human individuals. The CDR3 sequence is 16 residues long. The germline gives CDR1 GTSNPN, CDR2 SVGIG (reference sequence). The trim removed 0 bases at V and 8 bases at J, leaving 12 bases unmatched. Produced via immunoSEQ multiplex PCR; TCRdb's table is partial and in-frame only. The sample carries hundreds of thousands of clones, about 91% recorded once. CD8 cells classed as naive were CD45RO-negative and positively selected for CCR7, excluding terminally differentiated effector memory CD45RA+ cells. Sequences were obtained from naive CD8+ T cells sorted from blood. This sequence was found in a man aged 30-40 years in good health. The chain combines TRBV30 with TRBJ2-1; 8 bases match TRBD2. Here the CDR3 reads CAWSVPGLDLYDEQFF. The CDR3 nucleotides are TGTGCCTGGAGTGTTCCGGGACTAGACTTATACGATGAGCAGTTCTTC.